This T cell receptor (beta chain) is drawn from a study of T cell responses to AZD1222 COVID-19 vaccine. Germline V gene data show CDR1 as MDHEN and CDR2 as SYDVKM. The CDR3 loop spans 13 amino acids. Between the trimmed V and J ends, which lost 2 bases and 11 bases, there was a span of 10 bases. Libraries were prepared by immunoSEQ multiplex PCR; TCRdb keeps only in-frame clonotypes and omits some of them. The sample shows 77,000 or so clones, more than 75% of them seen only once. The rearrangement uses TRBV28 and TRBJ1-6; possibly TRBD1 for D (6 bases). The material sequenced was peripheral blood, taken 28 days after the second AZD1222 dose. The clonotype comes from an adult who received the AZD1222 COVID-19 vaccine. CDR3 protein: CASSLIGGPPLHF. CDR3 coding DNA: TGTGCCAGCAGTTTAATAGGGGGTCCACCCCTCCACTTT.